A selection of T cell receptor beta chains follows, all from one sample in a study of shared clonotypes between healthy human individuals. Assay: immunoSEQ multiplex PCR; the TCRdb copy retains only in-frame clones and omits some. The sample gives about 960,000 clones, roughly 72% of which show up once; around 1.5% is in the top ten. Sequenced input: memory CD4+ T cells sorted from blood. These receptors all stem from a man aged 18 to 29 in good health. The CDR3 runs from the conserved cysteine through the conserved F or W. Each record gives: clone size, D gene, J gene, V gene, CDR3 length, CDR3 DNA, CDR3 protein. A D gene is named only where the DNA matches it firmly. Rows may omit the clone size; those that give it use once, few, many or a size class.

.	.	TRBJ2-7	TRBV25-1	12	TGTGCCAGCAGTGAATTCGGCTACGAGCAGTACTTC	CASSEFGYEQYF
.	.	TRBJ1-6	TRBV6-5	14	TGTGCCACCCGGGGAGACTCCTATAATTCACCCCTCCACTTT	CATRGDSYNSPLHF
.	.	TRBJ1-1	TRBV4-1	14	TGCGCCAGCAGCCAATTCCCGATGAACACTGAAGCTTTCTTT	CASSQFPMNTEAFF
once	TRBD1	TRBJ2-7	TRBV6-5	15	TGTGCCAGCAGTTATGGAGGGGGGACAGGCTACGAGCAGTACTTC	CASSYGGGTGYEQYF
few	.	TRBJ1-2	TRBV9	15	TGTGCCAGCAGCCCCAACCTTCGCGACCCCTATGGCTACACCTTC	CASSPNLRDPYGYTF
.	.	TRBJ2-2	TRBV6-1	12	TGTGCCAGCAGGGCGTACACCGGGGAGCTGTTTTTT	CASRAYTGELFF
.	.	TRBJ2-7	TRBV6-1	15	TGTGCCAGCAGTGGCGGGGCTAGAGAGCGGAACGAGCAGTACTTC	CASSGGARERNEQYF
.	.	TRBJ1-6	TRBV5-3	18	TGTGCCAGAAGCCCAAAGGGGACACCAATCTCCTATAATTCACCCCTCCACTTT	CARSPKGTPISYNSPLHF
.	TRBD1	TRBJ1-3	TRBV4-1	15	TGCGCCAGCCGTAAGGGGACAGGGAGCGGAAACACCATATATTTT	CASRKGTGSGNTIYF
.	.	TRBJ1-5	TRBV28	13	TGTGCCAGCAGTTCCTACCGCAATCAGCCCCAGCATTTT	CASSSYRNQPQHF
.	.	TRBJ1-5	TRBV6-5	14	TGTGCCAGCAGTCCTACGTATAGCAATCAGCCCCAGCATTTT	CASSPTYSNQPQHF
.	.	TRBJ2-5	TRBV5-8	14	TGTGCCAGCAGCGCCACCCAGGGACGGCAGACCCAGTACTTC	CASSATQGRQTQYF
.	.	TRBJ2-1	TRBV7-2	16	TGTGCCAGCAGCTTAGGATTTGGCAGAGACTACAATGAGCAGTTCTTC	CASSLGFGRDYNEQFF
.	.	TRBJ2-3	TRBV2	15	TGTGCCAGCAGTGATAGGAGGCTTGGAACAGATACGCAGTATTTT	CASSDRRLGTDTQYF
few	.	TRBJ2-1	TRBV6-1	13	TGTGCCAGCAGTACCCAGGTGCGGAATGAGCAGTTCTTC	CASSTQVRNEQFF
.	.	TRBJ2-3	TRBV28	13	TGTGCCACTTCGGTAGAGGCCACAGATACGCAGTATTTT	CATSVEATDTQYF
.	.	TRBJ1-3	TRBV6-6	13	TGTGCCAGCAGTGGGCTCTCTGGAAACACCATATATTTT	CASSGLSGNTIYF
.	.	TRBJ1-5	TRBV28	15	TGTGCCAGCCTCACCCCCAGGGTTGGGTATCAGCCCCAGCATTTT	CASLTPRVGYQPQHF
.	TRBD1	TRBJ2-5	TRBV7-9	13	TGTGCCAGCAGCTCCGACAGGGGTGAGACCCAGTACTTC	CASSSDRGETQYF
.	.	TRBJ1-6	TRBV6-6	14	TGTGCCAGCAGTTTTTCGGCGGACAGTTCACCCCTCCACTTT	CASSFSADSSPLHF
.	TRBD1	TRBJ2-3	TRBV5-1	15	TGCGCCAGCAGCGAGACAGGGGGCCTGACAGATACGCAGTATTTT	CASSETGGLTDTQYF
.	TRBD1	TRBJ1-1	TRBV6-6	14	TGTGCCAGCAGCCGCGGGACAGCGAACACTGAAGCTTTCTTT	CASSRGTANTEAFF
few	.	TRBJ1-5	TRBV6-1	14	TGTGCCAGCAGTAACCGGGACTACAATCAGCCCCAGCATTTT	CASSNRDYNQPQHF
.	.	TRBJ1-2	TRBV28	14	TGTGCCAGCAGTTTATGGGCGTCTAACTATGGCTACACCTTC	CASSLWASNYGYTF
.	TRBD1	TRBJ2-7	TRBV6-6	15	TGTGCCAGCAGTTACACCGGACAGGGACCGGGCGAGCAGTACTTC	CASSYTGQGPGEQYF
.	TRBD1	TRBJ2-5	TRBV5-1	14	TGCGCCAGCAGCGCCGGGACAGGCGAAGAGACCCAGTACTTC	CASSAGTGEETQYF
.	.	TRBJ1-2	TRBV6-4	10	TGTGCCAGCAGGCCAGGAGGCTACACCTTC	CASRPGGYTF
.	.	TRBJ1-1	TRBV28	14	TGTGCCAGCAGTGCCTCGAGGGGAAGGCTTGAAGCTTTCTTT	CASSASRGRLEAFF
.	TRBD2	TRBJ2-7	TRBV18	14	TGTGCCAGCTCACCCTCGAACCGGGGAGGGGAGCAGTACTTC	CASSPSNRGGEQYF
.	.	TRBJ2-1	TRBV6-6	15	TGTGCCAGCGCCCCCGGGAAGGCCGCTTACAATGAGCAGTTCTTC	CASAPGKAAYNEQFF
once	TRBD1	TRBJ2-5	TRBV20-1	11	TGCAGTGCTAGAGTTGTTGGGACAGTGCACTTC	CSARVVGTVHF
once	.	TRBJ1-2	TRBV4-3	11	TGCGCCAGCAGCCAAGATCTCCGCTACACCTTC	CASSQDLRYTF
.	.	TRBJ1-6	TRBV27	19	TGTGCCAGCAGTCTCCGATCCTACCGGGATCCGCCTTTGAATTCACCCCTCCACTTT	CASSLRSYRDPPLNSPLHF
.	.	TRBJ2-7	TRBV9	14	TGTGCCAGCAGCGTAGACGAGGGTCCCTACGAGCAGTACTTC	CASSVDEGPYEQYF
.	TRBD1	TRBJ1-1	TRBV11-2	15	TGTGCCAGCAGCTTAGATCATGGCGGGACAGTTGAAGCTTTCTTT	CASSLDHGGTVEAFF
.	.	TRBJ2-7	TRBV5-1	14	TGCGCCAGCAGCTTGGTGGCAGGGATCAACGAGCAGTACTTC	CASSLVAGINEQYF
.	.	TRBJ1-1	TRBV6-5	12	TGTGCCAGCAGCCCAGGGTTAGCTGAAGCTTTCTTT	CASSPGLAEAFF
once	.	TRBJ2-1	TRBV9	16	TGTGCCAGCCTCCGGGGTAGCGGCGGGTTTGGGGATGAGCAGTTCTTC	CASLRGSGGFGDEQFF
once	.	TRBJ1-6	TRBV6-5	13	TGTGCCAGCATGGGGCAGGGTAATTCACCCCTCCACTTT	CASMGQGNSPLHF
.	.	TRBJ2-7	TRBV6-1	15	TGTGCCAGCAGTGAATGGCTAGCGAACCCCTACGAGCAGTACTTC	CASSEWLANPYEQYF
.	.	TRBJ2-5	TRBV2	13	TGTGCCAGCAGTGAACTGGGACCGCCCGCCCAGTACTTC	CASSELGPPAQYF
.	.	TRBJ1-1	TRBV20-1	10	TGCAGTGCTAGCGAGCAACAAGTTTTCTTT	CSASEQQVFF
many	.	TRBJ2-7	TRBV9	12	TGTGCCAGCAGCGCGGGACTCGGCGAGCAGTACTTC	CASSAGLGEQYF
.	TRBD2	TRBJ2-4	TRBV5-6	14	TGTGCCAGCAGCTTGTTCGGGAGGGAGGGCATTCAGTACTTC	CASSLFGREGIQYF
.	.	TRBJ1-2	TRBV4-2	14	TGTGCCAGCAGCCCAGTATCGGGGGCAGATGGCTACACCTTC	CASSPVSGADGYTF
.	.	TRBJ2-2	TRBV6-5	15	TGTGCCAGCAGTCCCGGGACAATCGGGTCCGGGGAGCTGTTTTTT	CASSPGTIGSGELFF
.	.	TRBJ1-1	TRBV7-2	15	TGTGCCAGCAGCTTAGTAGACAGCTTGAACACTGAAGCTTTCTTT	CASSLVDSLNTEAFF
many	.	TRBJ2-5	TRBV2	13	TGTGCCAGCACCCAAATCGGGGGCGGGACCCAGTACTTC	CASTQIGGGTQYF
once	.	TRBJ2-3	TRBV11-2	14	TGTGCCAGCAGCTTAGATAGGGTACGCGGTGCGCAGTATTTT	CASSLDRVRGAQYF
.	.	TRBJ1-6	TRBV2	14	TGTGCCAGCAATGATCGCGGTTTTAATTCACCCCTCCACTTT	CASNDRGFNSPLHF
.	.	TRBJ2-7	TRBV10-3	14	TGTGCCATCAGTGAGTCGGGTCTCCGTTACGAGCAGTACTTC	CAISESGLRYEQYF
.	.	TRBJ1-4	TRBV6-1	14	TGTGCCAGCACCGAGGGGGGGTTGGGTGAAAAACTGTTTTTT	CASTEGGLGEKLFF
once	.	TRBJ1-2	TRBV9	13	TGTGCCAGCAGCGTAGCGGCAGGATATGGCTACACCTTC	CASSVAAGYGYTF
.	.	TRBJ2-1	TRBV9	15	TGTGCCAGCAGCGTAGCTCCGAGCTCCTACAATGAGCAGTTCTTC	CASSVAPSSYNEQFF
.	.	TRBJ1-1	TRBV7-2	14	TGTGCCAGCAGCTTCGGGGGAGCAAACACTGAAGCTTTCTTT	CASSFGGANTEAFF
few	TRBD1	TRBJ2-7	TRBV27	15	TGTGCCAGCAGCCTAGGACAGGGGGTCTCCTACGAGCAGTACTTC	CASSLGQGVSYEQYF